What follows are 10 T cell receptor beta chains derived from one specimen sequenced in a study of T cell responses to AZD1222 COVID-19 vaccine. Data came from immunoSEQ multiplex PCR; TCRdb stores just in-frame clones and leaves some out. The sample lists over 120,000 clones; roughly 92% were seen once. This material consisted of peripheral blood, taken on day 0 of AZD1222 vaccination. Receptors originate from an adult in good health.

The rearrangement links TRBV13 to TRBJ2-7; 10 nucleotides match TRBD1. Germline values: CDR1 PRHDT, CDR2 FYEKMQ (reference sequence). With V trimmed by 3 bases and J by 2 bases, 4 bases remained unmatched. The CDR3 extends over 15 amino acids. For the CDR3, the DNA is TGTGCCAGCAGCTTTGACAGGGGGCAGGCCTACGAGCAGTACTTC. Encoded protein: CASSFDRGQAYEQYF.

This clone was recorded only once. DNA for the CDR3: TGTGCCAGCTCTCTTGACAGGAACTATGGCTACACCTTC. It codes for CASSLDRNYGYTF. The chain uses TRBV18 and TRBJ1-2, with D possibly matching TRBD1 (6 bases). The germline CDR1 and CDR2 sequences are KGHSH and LQKENI. The CDR3 loop spans 13 amino acids. Trimming removed 6 bases from V and 2 bases from J, with 10 bases in between.

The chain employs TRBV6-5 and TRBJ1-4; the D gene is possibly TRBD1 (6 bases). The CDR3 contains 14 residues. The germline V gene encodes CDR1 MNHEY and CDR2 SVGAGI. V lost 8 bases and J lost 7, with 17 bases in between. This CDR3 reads CASRSAGAGEKLFF. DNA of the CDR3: TGTGCCAGCCGAAGCGCGGGGGCGGGTGAAAAACTGTTTTTT.

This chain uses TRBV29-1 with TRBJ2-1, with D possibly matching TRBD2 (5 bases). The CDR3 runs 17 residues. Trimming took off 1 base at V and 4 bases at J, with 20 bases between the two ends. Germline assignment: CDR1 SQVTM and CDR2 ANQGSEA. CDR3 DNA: TGCAGCGTTGAAGCATATAGCGTCGGAGCCCAGTACAATGAGCAGTTCTTC. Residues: CSVEAYSVGAQYNEQFF.

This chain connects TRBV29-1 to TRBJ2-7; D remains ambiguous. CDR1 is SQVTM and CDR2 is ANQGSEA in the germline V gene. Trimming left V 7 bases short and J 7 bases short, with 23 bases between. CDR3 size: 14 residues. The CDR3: CSALGLLSAGEQYF. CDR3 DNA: TGCAGCGCCCTAGGTCTATTGTCGGCCGGAGAGCAGTACTTC.

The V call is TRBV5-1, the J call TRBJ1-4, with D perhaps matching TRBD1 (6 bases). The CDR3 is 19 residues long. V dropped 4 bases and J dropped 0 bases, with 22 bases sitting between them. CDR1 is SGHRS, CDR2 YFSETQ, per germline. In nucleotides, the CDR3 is TGCGCCAGCAGCGCTCCTAGGGGGGAAGGCTATGCAACTAATGAAAAACTGTTTTTT. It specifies CASSAPRGEGYATNEKLFF.

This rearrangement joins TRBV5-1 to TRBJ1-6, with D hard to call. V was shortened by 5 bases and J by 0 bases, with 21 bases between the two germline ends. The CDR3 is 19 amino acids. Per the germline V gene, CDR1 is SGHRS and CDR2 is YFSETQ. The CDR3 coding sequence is TGCGCCAGCAGGGCGGACGGAGCCATTCTCAGCTCCTATAATTCACCCCTCCACTTT. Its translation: CASRADGAILSSYNSPLHF.

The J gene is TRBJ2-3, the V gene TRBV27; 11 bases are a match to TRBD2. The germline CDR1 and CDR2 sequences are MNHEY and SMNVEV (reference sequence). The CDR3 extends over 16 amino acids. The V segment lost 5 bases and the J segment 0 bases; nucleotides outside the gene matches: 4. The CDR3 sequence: CASSRRLAGSTDTQYF. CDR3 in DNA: TGTGCCAGCAGTCGCAGACTAGCGGGAAGCACAGATACGCAGTATTTT.

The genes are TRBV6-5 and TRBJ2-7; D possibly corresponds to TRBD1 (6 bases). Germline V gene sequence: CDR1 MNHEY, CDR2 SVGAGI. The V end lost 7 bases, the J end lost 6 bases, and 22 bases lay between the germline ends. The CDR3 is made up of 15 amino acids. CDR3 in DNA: TGTGCCAGCACCCAAGCAAGGGGGATGGTAAGCGAGCAGTACTTC. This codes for CASTQARGMVSEQYF.

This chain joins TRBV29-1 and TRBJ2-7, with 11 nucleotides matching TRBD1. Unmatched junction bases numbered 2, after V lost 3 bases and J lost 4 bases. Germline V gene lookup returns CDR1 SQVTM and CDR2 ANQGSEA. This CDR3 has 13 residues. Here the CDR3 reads CSVDGTGGYEQYF. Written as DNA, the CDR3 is TGCAGCGTTGATGGGACAGGGGGTTACGAGCAGTACTTC.